The T cell receptor beta chain under discussion was sequenced for a study of spatial heterogeneity in lung cancer. Germline values: CDR1 SGHTA, CDR2 FQGNSA. The CDR3 runs 14 residues. Trimming cost V 4 bases and J 0 bases, with 7 bases left between them. Each CDR3 protein gets one entry after TCRdb re-called the 5' RACE reads with MiXCR. The sample consists of around 92,000 distinct CDR3 sequences, about an eighth of them appearing once. This sample's time point: sample taken at primary tumor resection. This sequence was found in a male donor with early-stage non-small cell lung cancer. The chain couples TRBV7-2 to TRBJ1-3; tentatively, D is TRBD1 (5 bases). This specimen was PBMCs, taken at surgery. The CDR3 DNA follows: TGTGCCAGCAGCTCGACAGTCTCTGGAAACACCATATATTTT. It codes for CASSSTVSGNTIYF. The full variable domain, its missing parts supplied by reference TRBV7-2 and TRBJ1-3, is GAGVSQSPSNKVTEKGKDVELRCDPISGHTALYWYRQSLGQGLEFLIYFQGNSAPDKSGLPSDRFSAERTGGSVSTLTIQRTQQEDSAVYLCASSSTVSGNTIYFGEGSWLTVV.